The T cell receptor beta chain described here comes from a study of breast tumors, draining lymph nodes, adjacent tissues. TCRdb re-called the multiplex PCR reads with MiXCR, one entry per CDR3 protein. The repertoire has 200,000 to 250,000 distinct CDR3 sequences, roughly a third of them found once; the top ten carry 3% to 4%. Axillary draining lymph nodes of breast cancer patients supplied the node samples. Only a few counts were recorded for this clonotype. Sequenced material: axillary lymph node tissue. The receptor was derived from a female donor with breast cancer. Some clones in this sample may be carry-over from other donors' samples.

The CDR3 loop reads CASSEATRNNQPQHF. The DNA of the CDR3 is TGTGCCAGCAGTGAAGCAACCAGGAACAATCAGCCCCAGCATTTT. The chain uses TRBV6-1 and TRBJ1-5; no clear D gene. This CDR3 is built from 15 residues. Trimming removed 0 bases at V and 3 bases at J, with 9 bases between. Germline V CDR1 and CDR2: MNHNS, SASEGT.